The 19 T cell receptor beta chains below were found in one sample sequenced in a study of CD8+ T cells in alopecia areata. Treatment in this sample: oral pan-JAK inhibitor, 5-10 mg twice daily. In each case, RNA was isolated and then reverse transcribed into cDNA as the sequencing template. Profiled with immunoSEQ multiplex PCR; TCRdb holds only in-frame clones, not every one. The sample consists of 190,000 or so clones, 58% of them appearing once. This specimen was CD4+ T cells sorted from blood, taken at week 24, from a patient treated with tofacitinib. These receptors came from a human donor with alopecia areata.

The V and J genes are TRBV28 and TRBJ2-4, with 9 bases aligning to TRBD1. Germline loops: CDR1 MDHEN, CDR2 SYDVKM. This CDR3 comprises 16 residues. J was trimmed by 6 bases and V by 3 bases; bases with no gene match: 9. CDR3 amino acids: CASSLTSGDRVNIQYF. The CDR3, as DNA: TGTGCCAGCAGTTTGACATCAGGGGACAGGGTAAACATTCAGTACTTC.

The rearrangement links TRBV29-1 to TRBJ1-2; 9 bases map to TRBD1. From germline, CDR1 is SQVTM and CDR2 ANQGSEA. V shed 4 bases and J 2 bases; nucleotides not matched to a gene: 5. The CDR3 is 14 amino acids. The CDR3 bases are TGCAGCGTTGCTACGACAGGGGGGAACTATGGCTACACCTTC. Amino acid sequence: CSVATTGGNYGYTF.

As concerns this clone: Other DNA sequences from this sample encode an identical CDR3 as well. J is TRBJ1-1 and V is TRBV30, with 10 bases identical to TRBD1. Trimming removed 5 bases from V and 5 bases from J; junction bases left unmatched: 5. Germline assignment: CDR1 GTSNPN and CDR2 SVGIG (reference sequence). The CDR3 length is 13 residues. The CDR3 DNA sequence: TGTGCCTGGGACAGGGGGCTAGGAACTGAAGCTTTCTTT. The encoded protein is CAWDRGLGTEAFF. The full variable domain, in which reference TRBV30 and TRBJ1-1 provide the parts outside the CDR3, is SQTIHQWPATLVQPVGSPLSLECTVEGTSNPNLYWYRQAAGRGLQLLFYSVGIGQISSEVPQNLSASRPQDRQFILSSKKLLLSDSGFYLCAWDRGLGTEAFFGQGTRLTVV.

The chain links TRBV7-2 to TRBJ2-7, with a tentative D call TRBD2 (6 bases). Trimming shortened V by 5 bases and J by 2 bases, and 16 bases separated the two germline ends. The germline V gene encodes CDR1 SGHTA and CDR2 FQGNSA. This CDR3 region has 15 residues. CDR3 DNA: TGTGCCAGCAGCGATCTCCGGCGGGGCACCTACGAGCAGTACTTC. This encodes CASSDLRRGTYEQYF.

This clone appeared a few times. The J gene is TRBJ1-6, the V gene TRBV2; no clear D gene. V was clipped by 0 bases and J by 7 bases, with 16 bases between them. This CDR3 is built from 17 residues. Germline values: CDR1 SNHLY, CDR2 FYNNEI. CDR3 loop: CASSEALLETINSPLHF. The CDR3 nucleotides are TGTGCCAGCAGTGAAGCGCTTCTCGAAACGATCAATTCACCCCTCCACTTT.

The chain couples TRBV30 to TRBJ2-1; D is ambiguous. V was shortened by 6 bases and J by 5 bases, with 17 bases between the two germline ends. The CDR3 covers 14 residues. CDR1 and CDR2 (germline): GTSNPN, SVGIG (reference sequence). CDR3 sequence reads: CACLTDSIHNEQFF. The CDR3 nucleotides read TGTGCCTGCCTTACCGACTCGATACACAATGAGCAGTTCTTC.

This clone has just one count. The chain joins TRBV5-4 to TRBJ2-7; TRBD1 matches 7 bases. The CDR3 loop spans 12 amino acids. Unmatched junction bases numbered 3, after V lost 4 bases and J lost 5 bases. The V gene's germline CDR1 is SGHNT and CDR2 YYREEE (reference sequence). DNA for the CDR3: TGTGCCAGCAGCCGGGACAGCCACGAGCAGTACTTC. It is translated as CASSRDSHEQYF.

The genes are TRBV14 and TRBJ2-4; either TRBD1 or TRBD2 may fit D (6 bases each). The ends were cut back, 4 bases at V and 13 bases at J, with 17 bases in the middle. Germline assignment: CDR1 SGHDN and CDR2 FVKESK. The CDR3 runs to 13 residues. This CDR3 reads CASSRTRGDTQYF. The CDR3, as DNA: TGTGCCAGCAGCCGAACCCGCGGGGACACCCAGTACTTC.

The chain has TRBV29-1 and TRBJ1-2; D uncertain. CDR3 length: 13 amino acids. Germline V gene data show CDR1 as SQVTM and CDR2 as ANQGSEA. V lost 4 bases and J lost 2, with 11 bases in between. Written as DNA, the CDR3 is TGCAGCGTTGTAGGTCCGCAGAACTATGGCTACACCTTC. Translated: CSVVGPQNYGYTF.

The V gene is TRBV4-1, the J gene TRBJ2-3; TRBD1 matches 11 bases. Unmatched junction bases numbered 5, after V lost 2 bases and J lost 4 bases. This CDR3 spans 16 amino acids. Germline lookup yields CDR1 MGHRA and CDR2 YSYEKL. Here the CDR3 DNA reads TGCGCCAGCAGCCAACCCCGGACAGGGGGCCCAGATACGCAGTATTTT. This sequence encodes CASSQPRTGGPDTQYF.

This clone came up a few times. The chain links TRBV7-3 to TRBJ1-1; possibly TRBD1 for D (6 bases). V shed 2 bases and J shed 3 bases, with 10 bases lying between them. This CDR3 region has 14 residues. Germline values: CDR1 SGHTA, CDR2 FQGTGA. The CDR3 loop is CASSLSPGDTEAFF. The CDR3 nucleotides are TGTGCCAGCAGCTTATCCCCAGGGGACACTGAAGCTTTCTTT.

The chain recombines TRBV6-6 with TRBJ2-2; D unresolved. V was shortened by 8 bases and J by 7 bases, with 14 bases between the two germline ends. The CDR3 totals 13 residues. Germline CDR1 reads MNHNY; CDR2 reads SVGAGI (reference sequence). The CDR3 loop is CASSFRERGELFF. The CDR3 DNA follows: TGTGCCAGCTCTTTTAGGGAACGCGGGGAGCTGTTTTTT.

A single count supports this clone. CDR3 sequence (DNA): TGTGCCTGGAGTGAAACCGGCCTATACAATGAGCAGTTCTTC. It codes for CAWSETGLYNEQFF. V gene TRBV30 combines with J gene TRBJ2-1; the D is unclear. Between the trimmed V and J ends, which lost 1 base and 4 bases, there was a span of 11 bases. The germline CDR1 and CDR2 sequences are GTSNPN and SVGIG (reference sequence). CDR3 length: 14 amino acids.

CDR3 in DNA: TGTGCCAGCAGCTTATTATTAGGGCACGAGCAGTACTTC. It is translated as CASSLLLGHEQYF. The chain links TRBV7-2 to TRBJ2-7; D remains ambiguous. The CDR3 spans 13 residues. CDR1 is SGHTA and CDR2 is FQGNSA in the germline V gene. The germline V and J ends were trimmed by 2 bases and 5 bases, with 10 bases remaining between them.

This clone was seen once. The chain employs TRBV7-2 and TRBJ1-1; D may be TRBD1 (6 bases). The germline V gene encodes CDR1 SGHTA and CDR2 FQGNSA. V was pared by 5 bases and J by 5 bases, with 9 bases between. The CDR3 is made up of 12 amino acids. The CDR3 loop is CASSITGTEAFF. DNA of the CDR3: TGTGCCAGCAGCATAACAGGGACTGAAGCTTTCTTT.

The chain combines TRBV2 with TRBJ2-5; D is uncertain. The CDR3 extends over 11 amino acids. Germline CDR1 SNHLY, CDR2 FYNNEI. Trimming removed 6 bases from V and 5 bases from J, with 7 bases in between. This CDR3 is CASSFSETQYF. The DNA for the CDR3 is TGTGCCAGCAGCTTTTCGGAGACCCAGTACTTC.

CDR3 DNA: TGTGCCAGCTCACCTAACAGGGGGTCTTCTGGGGCCAACGTCCTGACTTTC. Its protein product is CASSPNRGSSGANVLTF. V usage is TRBV18 and J usage is TRBJ2-6; the match to TRBD1 covers 8 bases. CDR1 KGHSH and CDR2 LQKENI come from the germline V gene. The CDR3 is 17 amino acids. Germline trimming cut 3 bases from V and 1 base from J; bases unmatched to any gene: 5.

The chain couples TRBV2 to TRBJ2-1; D is undetermined. The V end lost 3 bases, the J end lost 5 bases, and 2 bases lay between the germline ends. This CDR3 is 11 amino acids long. Germline values: CDR1 SNHLY, CDR2 FYNNEI. The CDR3 DNA reads TGTGCCAGCAGTGATCACAATGAGCAGTTCTTC. Its protein product is CASSDHNEQFF. Variable domain in full (rest from reference TRBV2 and TRBJ2-1): EPEVTQTPSHQVTQMGQEVILRCVPISNHLYFYWYRQILGQKVEFLVSFYNNEISEKSEIFDDQFSVERPDGSNFTLKIRSTKLEDSAMYFCASSDHNEQFFGPGTRLTVL.

The chain has TRBV7-2 and TRBJ2-7; the D is unclear. Per the germline V gene, CDR1 is SGHTA and CDR2 is FQGNSA. Trimming shortened V by 5 bases and J by 4 bases, and 12 bases separated the two germline ends. The CDR3 extends over 13 amino acids. In DNA form, the CDR3 reads TGTGCCAGCAGCCCATCGGCCGCGTACGAGCAGTACTTC. It specifies CASSPSAAYEQYF. Together with reference TRBV7-2 and TRBJ2-7, the CDR3 gives the full variable domain: GAGVSQSPSNKVTEKGKDVELRCDPISGHTALYWYRQSLGQGLEFLIYFQGNSAPDKSGLPSDRFSAERTGGSVSTLTIQRTQQEDSAVYLCASSPSAAYEQYFGPGTRLTVT.